A selection of T cell receptor beta chains follows, all from one sample in a study of cytomegalovirus exposure and HLA in healthy donors. Method: immunoSEQ multiplex PCR; TCRdb's copy keeps in-frame clones and lacks some. The repertoire has more than 100,000 clones, around 82% of them found once; the top ten carry around a tenth. What was sequenced was PBMCs. These receptors originate from a woman younger than 30 in good health and CMV-seropositive. CDR3s include the opening cysteine and the closing phenylalanine or tryptophan. The D gene is left open where the match is weak. The size of a clone is reported for some rows only, either as once, few or many, or as a class for expanded clones.

CASRPTAAPRTDTQYF,TGCGCCAGCAGGCCCACGGCGGCCCCCCGCACAGATACGCAGTATTTT,TRBV5-1,NA,TRBJ2-3,16,NA
CASTRGRTEAFF,TGTGCCAGCACGAGAGGGAGGACTGAAGCTTTCTTT,TRBV2,NA,TRBJ1-1,12,NA
CASSLTSGEIYEQYF,TGCGCCAGCAGCTTAACTAGCGGGGAAATCTACGAGCAGTACTTC,TRBV5-1,TRBD2,TRBJ2-7,15,NA
CASSQDPGNRNQPQHF,TGCGCCAGCAGCCAAGACCCGGGAAATAGGAATCAGCCCCAGCATTTT,TRBV4-1,NA,TRBJ1-5,16,NA
CASSVDRVYNEQFF,TGTGCCAGCAGCGTGGACAGGGTTTACAATGAGCAGTTCTTC,TRBV6-4,TRBD1,TRBJ2-1,14,NA
CASSKDGGGVPNTKQFF,TGTGCCAGCAGCAAAGACGGCGGGGGGGTACCTAATACGAAGCAGTTCTTC,TRBV21-1,NA,TRBJ2-1,17,NA
CASSLTSGSQFEQFF,TGTGCCAGCAGCTTGACTAGCGGGAGTCAGTTTGAGCAGTTCTTC,TRBV7-9,TRBD2,TRBJ2-1,15,NA
CASSLKGLAGTETQYF,TGTGCCAGCAGCCTAAAGGGACTAGCGGGAACAGAGACCCAGTACTTC,TRBV7-9,TRBD2,TRBJ2-5,16,NA
CASSKTGNYGYTF,TGTGCCAGCAGCAAGACGGGGAACTATGGCTACACCTTC,TRBV21-1,NA,TRBJ1-2,13,NA
CASSSVGQGYYGYTF,TGTGCCAGCAGTTCCGTTGGACAGGGTTACTATGGCTACACCTTC,TRBV28,TRBD1,TRBJ1-2,15,NA
CASSPGQGNTEAFF,TGTGCCAGCAGCCCTGGACAGGGGAACACTGAAGCTTTCTTT,TRBV7-9,TRBD1,TRBJ1-1,14,NA
CASSYSRGTGELFF,TGTGCCAGCAGTTACTCGCGGGGAACCGGGGAGCTGTTTTTT,TRBV6-5,NA,TRBJ2-2,14,NA
CASSLVTLKKETQYF,TGTGCCAGCAGCTTAGTAACCCTAAAAAAAGAGACCCAGTACTTC,TRBV7-9,NA,TRBJ2-5,15,NA
CAISLTGYEQYF,TGTGCCATCAGCCTGACAGGTTACGAGCAGTACTTC,TRBV10-3,NA,TRBJ2-7,12,NA
CASSQPGFTIYF,TGTGCCAGCAGCCAACCAGGTTTCACCATATATTTT,TRBV14,NA,TRBJ1-3,12,NA
CASSYQGRDTEAFF,TGTGCCAGCAGCTATCAGGGGAGGGACACTGAAGCTTTCTTT,TRBV6-6,NA,TRBJ1-1,14,NA
CASTGRVDYGYTF,TGTGCCAGCACCGGGAGGGTGGACTATGGCTACACCTTC,TRBV9,NA,TRBJ1-2,13,NA
CASIGTSFTEQYF,TGTGCCAGCATAGGGACTAGTTTCACCGAGCAGTACTTC,TRBV6-6,TRBD2,TRBJ2-7,13,few
CSGSDRAGYTF,TGCAGCGGGTCGGACAGGGCTGGCTACACCTTC,TRBV29-1,TRBD1,TRBJ1-2,11,NA
CASSSGLAGAIPYNEQFF,TGTGCCAGCAGCTCCGGACTAGCGGGAGCCATTCCCTACAATGAGCAGTTCTTC,TRBV7-9,TRBD2,TRBJ2-1,18,few
CASMGAGPQHF,TGTGCCAGCATGGGAGCGGGGCCCCAGCATTTT,TRBV2,NA,TRBJ1-5,11,NA
CASSLYREPYEQYF,TGTGCCAGCAGCTTATACAGGGAACCCTACGAGCAGTACTTC,TRBV7-2,NA,TRBJ2-7,14,NA
CASSLGAGNQPQHF,TGCGCCAGCAGCTTGGGGGCTGGCAATCAGCCCCAGCATTTT,TRBV5-1,NA,TRBJ1-5,14,NA
CSVFRTGTNEKLFF,TGCAGCGTTTTCAGGACAGGGACTAATGAAAAACTGTTTTTT,TRBV29-1,TRBD1,TRBJ1-4,14,NA
CASSPRLAEETQYF,TGTGCCAGCAGCCCCCGGCTAGCGGAAGAGACCCAGTACTTC,TRBV11-1,TRBD2,TRBJ2-5,14,few
CASSPRQDSYEQYF,TGTGCCAGCTCACCCAGACAGGACTCCTACGAGCAGTACTTC,TRBV18,NA,TRBJ2-7,14,NA
CSVGQAYTDTQYF,TGCAGCGTGGGACAGGCGTACACAGATACGCAGTATTTT,TRBV29-1,TRBD1,TRBJ2-3,13,NA
CASSLTASNQPQHF,TGTGCCAGCAGTTTGACAGCTAGCAATCAGCCCCAGCATTTT,TRBV27,NA,TRBJ1-5,14,few
CAWQRDKAGKRRNEQFF,TGTGCCTGGCAACGAGATAAAGCGGGAAAACGTCGCAATGAGCAGTTCTTC,TRBV30,TRBD2,TRBJ2-1,17,NA